This TCR beta chain is drawn from a study of human T cells and chemical hapten exposure. Study information: Sensitization involved placing 2% DPC onto a 2 cm by 2 cm region of upper inner arm skin. Minor volume differences among pooled libraries chiefly drove per-sample TCR yield variation.

General study points: Alopecia affected the donors, so their immune response may differ from healthy people's.

Time point given: patch test 1, 2 weeks after DPC sensitization. As to treatment: therapeutic diphenylcyclopropenone sensitization with weekly scalp DPC. Someone pulled total RNA out of unfractionated whole blood. Patch tests were applied only after blood draws. As concerns this clonotype: Its antigen is undetermined.

Using its own MiXCR run on the RACE reads, TCRdb lists one record per CDR3 protein. Of 40,000 to 50,000 distinct CDR3 sequences in the sample, 3.5% to 4% were seen once. Germline CDR1 is SNHLY and CDR2 is FYNNEI. J was trimmed by 4 bases and V by 8 bases; bases with no gene match: 5. The CDR3 is 14 residues long. The chain combines TRBV2 with TRBJ2-1, with 10 bases identical to TRBD1. The TCR was taken from a man in his forties or fifties with alopecia areata. Some clones in this sample may be carry-over from other donors' samples. Source: whole blood, taken in connection with sensitization to the hapten diphenylcyclopropenone (DPC). CDR3 sequence reads: CASLRDRGYNEQFF. As DNA, the CDR3 is TGTGCCAGCCTCCGGGACAGGGGTTACAATGAGCAGTTCTTC.